These 25 T cell receptor beta chains originate from one sample sequenced in a study of blood T cell repertoires in COVID-19. Assay: immunoSEQ multiplex PCR; the TCRdb copy retains only in-frame clones and omits some. The sample contains 45,000 to 55,000 clones, roughly 79% of which appear only once. Sequenced material: peripheral blood. These receptors were collected from a human donor with active or convalescent COVID-19. The donor label of this sample is uncertain.

The V gene is TRBV19, the J gene TRBJ1-2; D unresolved. The CDR3 runs to 12 residues. Per the germline V gene, CDR1 is LNHDA and CDR2 is SQIVND (reference sequence). V was shortened by 11 bases and J by 4 bases, with 14 bases between the two germline ends. The CDR3: CAVFAGVYGYTF. CDR3 sequence (DNA): TGTGCCGTTTTCGCGGGCGTCTATGGCTACACCTTC.

The V and J genes are TRBV15 and TRBJ1-3; no clear D. Germline V gene sequence: CDR1 LNHNV, CDR2 YYDKDF (reference sequence). Trimming stripped 5 bases from V and 2 bases from J, with 7 bases between. This CDR3 is 13 amino acids long. The DNA of the CDR3 is TGTGCCACCAGCGAGGGAGCTGGAAACACCATATATTTT. It yields the protein CATSEGAGNTIYF.

The chain employs TRBV11-2 and TRBJ2-1; TRBD2 matches at 8 bases. Germline loops: CDR1 SGHAT, CDR2 FQNNGV. The V segment lost 3 bases and the J segment 6 bases; nucleotides outside the gene matches: 10. The CDR3 spans 16 residues. The CDR3 DNA reads TGTGCCAGCAGCTTGAGCGGGAGTTCCAGCCTCAATGAGCAGTTCTTC. Translating it yields CASSLSGSSSLNEQFF.

This chain joins TRBV18 and TRBJ2-5; possibly TRBD1 for D (6 bases). Deletions cut 4 bases from V and 4 bases from J, with 10 bases between. This CDR3 has 13 residues. The germline V gene has CDR1 KGHSH and CDR2 LQKENI. The CDR3 bases are TGTGCCAGCTCACAATCCAGGGGAGAGACCCAGTACTTC. Translation: CASSQSRGETQYF.

The V call is TRBV10-3, the J call TRBJ2-3, with 9 bases aligning to TRBD1. The CDR3 covers 16 residues. Germline V lookup: CDR1 ENHRY, CDR2 SYGVKD. V was clipped by 7 bases and J by 3 bases; unmatched bases: 11. In DNA, the CDR3 is TGTGCCATCAATCCGGGACAGGGTGGTGGAACAGATACGCAGTATTTT. It is translated as CAINPGQGGGTDTQYF.

The gene calls are TRBV28 and TRBJ2-7, with 9 bases identical to TRBD1. The germline V gene has CDR1 MDHEN and CDR2 SYDVKM. Trimming cost V 2 bases and J 5 bases; bases outside gene matches: 4. The length of the CDR3 is 14 residues. CDR3 sequence reads: CASSLTDRGHEQYF. The CDR3 bases are TGTGCCAGCAGTTTAACGGACAGGGGCCACGAGCAGTACTTC.

The chain couples TRBV10-2 to TRBJ2-5; 10 bases fit TRBD2. CDR3 length equals 17 residues. The germline CDR1 and CDR2 sequences are WSHSY and SAAADI. V shed 6 bases and J 7 bases; nucleotides not matched to a gene: 17. The CDR3 is CASSGSQTSGFGGTQYF. In DNA, the CDR3 is TGCGCCAGCAGCGGTTCTCAGACTAGCGGGTTTGGAGGGACCCAGTACTTC.

This clone showed up just a few times. The genes are TRBV29-1 and TRBJ2-3; D not certain. Germline CDR1 and CDR2: SQVTM and ANQGSEA. The ends were cut back, 7 bases at V and 6 bases at J, with 14 bases in the middle. The CDR3 sequence is 12 residues long. The CDR3 reads CSALPGDDTQYF. The CDR3 DNA is TGCAGCGCCCTCCCAGGCGATGATACGCAGTATTTT.

V gene TRBV7-3 combines with J gene TRBJ1-1; D may be TRBD1 (6 bases). There are 15 residues in the CDR3. Germline CDR1 is SGHTA and CDR2 is FQGTGA. Trimming left V 1 base short and J 4 bases short, with 13 bases between. CDR3 protein: CASSLSFGQTTEAFF. CDR3 DNA sequence: TGTGCCAGCAGCTTAAGTTTCGGACAGACCACTGAAGCTTTCTTT.

CDR3 amino acids: CASTRGASYNEQFF. In DNA, the CDR3 is TGTGCCAGTACACGGGGGGCTTCCTACAATGAGCAGTTCTTC. This rearrangement joins TRBV19 to TRBJ2-1; TRBD2 might be the D (7 bases). CDR1 is LNHDA and CDR2 is SQIVND in the germline V gene (reference sequence). The CDR3 consists of 14 residues. Between the trimmed V and J ends, which lost 7 bases and 1 base, there was a span of 11 bases.

The chain couples TRBV5-4 to TRBJ2-4; 9 bases are a match to TRBD1. The CDR3 loop spans 16 amino acids. The trim removed 2 bases at V and 1 base at J, leaving 4 bases unmatched. Germline lookup yields CDR1 SGHNT and CDR2 YYREEE (reference sequence). The CDR3 here is CASSFPGQGAKNIQYF. The CDR3 DNA follows: TGTGCCAGCAGCTTCCCGGGACAGGGTGCCAAAAACATTCAGTACTTC.

The chain combines TRBV30 with TRBJ2-1; unclear D gene. CDR1 is GTSNPN and CDR2 is SVGIG in the germline V gene (reference sequence). CDR3 length: 14 amino acids. Trimming left V 5 bases short and J 0 bases short, with 11 bases between. This CDR3 reads CAWSLLSSYNEQFF. The CDR3 DNA reads TGTGCCTGGTCACTCCTGAGCTCCTACAATGAGCAGTTCTTC. Together with reference TRBV30 and TRBJ2-1, the CDR3 gives the full variable domain: SQTIHQWPATLVQPVGSPLSLECTVEGTSNPNLYWYRQAAGRGLQLLFYSVGIGQISSEVPQNLSASRPQDRQFILSSKKLLLSDSGFYLCAWSLLSSYNEQFFGPGTRLTVL.

The rearrangement links TRBV28 to TRBJ2-5, with 7 bases that match TRBD2. Germline trimming cut 7 bases from V and 5 bases from J; bases unmatched to any gene: 7. The CDR3 consists of 13 residues. Germline CDR1 and CDR2: MDHEN and SYDVKM. The DNA for the CDR3 is TGTGCCAGCATTGGCGGGAGTCGGGAGACCCAGTACTTC. It is translated as CASIGGSRETQYF.

The rearrangement uses TRBV5-4 and TRBJ2-7, with D maybe TRBD2 (5 bases). Trimming stripped 0 bases from V and 0 bases from J, with 10 bases between. Germline V gives CDR1 SGHNT, CDR2 YYREEE (reference sequence). This CDR3 comprises 15 residues. Here the CDR3 DNA reads TGTGCCAGCAGCTTGGCGGCGGGCAACTCCTACGAGCAGTACTTC. Residues: CASSLAAGNSYEQYF. Together with reference TRBV5-4 and TRBJ2-7, the CDR3 gives the full variable domain: ETGVTQSPTHLIKTRGQQVTLRCSSQSGHNTVSWYQQALGQGPQFIFQYYREEENGRGNFPPRFSGLQFPNYSSELNVNALELDDSALYLCASSLAAGNSYEQYFGPGTRLTVT.

This clone was counted between two and nine times. V gene TRBV11-2 combines with J gene TRBJ2-2; 9 bases are a match to TRBD2. The germline CDR1 and CDR2 sequences are SGHAT and FQNNGV. The CDR3 runs 17 residues. Trimming took 5 bases from V and 5 from J; bases not matched to a gene: 12. CDR3 bases: TGTGCCAGCAGCCCCCCCACGGGACTAGCCGGGACCGGGGAGCTGTTTTTT. Encoded protein: CASSPPTGLAGTGELFF.

This clone was counted a few times. V and J are TRBV9 and TRBJ2-5; TRBD2 matches at 10 bases. Per the germline V gene, CDR1 is SGDLS and CDR2 is YYNGEE. The CDR3 loop spans 17 amino acids. After removal of 0 bases from V and 1 base from J, the junction contained 6 bases not matched to a gene. This chain's CDR3 is CASSVVGIAGGQETQYF. In DNA, the CDR3 is TGTGCCAGCAGCGTAGTAGGGATAGCGGGAGGCCAAGAGACCCAGTACTTC.

J is TRBJ1-5 and V is TRBV6-2 or TRBV6-3, with D possibly being TRBD1 (6 bases). Germline lookup yields CDR1 MNHEY and CDR2 SVGEGT. V lost 5 bases and J lost 0, with 14 bases in between. CDR3 length: 16 amino acids. In DNA form, the CDR3 reads TGTGCCAGCAGTGCTACCGGACAGTTTAGCAATCAGCCCCAGCATTTT. Its protein is CASSATGQFSNQPQHF.

V is TRBV5-1 and J is TRBJ1-2; TRBD1 might be the D (6 bases). The germline gives CDR1 SGHRS, CDR2 YFSETQ. The V end was cut by 0 bases, the J end by 4 bases, with 10 bases between. CDR3 length equals 14 residues. The CDR3, as DNA: TGCGCCAGCAGCTTGGGACAGGTAGTCTATGGCTACACCTTC. This codes for CASSLGQVVYGYTF.

This sequence joins TRBV21-1 and TRBJ2-1; the table's D call, TRBD2, was not checked against the DNA. TRBV21-1 is reported as a pseudogene. The CDR3 has 14 amino acids. The CDR3 DNA sequence: TGTGCCAGCAGCCTAGCGGGAGAACTGAATGAGCAGTTCTTC. Protein sequence: CASSLAGELNEQFF.

DNA for the CDR3: TGTGCCAGCAGATCCGGGACTAGTCATGAGCAGTTCTTC. This translates into CASRSGTSHEQFF. V is TRBV28 and J is TRBJ2-1; 8 nucleotides line up with TRBD2. The CDR3 has 13 residues. V trimming: 6 bases; J trimming: 8 bases; junction bases outside the gene matches: 6. Germline CDR1 MDHEN, CDR2 SYDVKM. The full variable domain, completed using reference TRBV28 and TRBJ2-1, is DVKVTQSSRYLVKRTGEKVFLECVQDMDHENMFWYRQDPGLGLRLIYFSYDVKMKEKGDIPEGYSVSREKKERFSLILESASTNQTSMYLCASRSGTSHEQFFGPGTRLTVL.

With regard to this clone: A read error may account for a junction end that differs from germline. The chain couples TRBV3-1 (or the pseudogene TRBV3-2) to TRBJ2-1; D is ambiguous. The CDR3 is 12 residues long. Germline V lookup: CDR1 LGHDT, CDR2 YNNKEL (reference sequence). The DNA of the CDR3 is TGTGCCAGCAGCCACAATTACAATGAACAGTTCTTC. As protein: CASSHNYNEQFF.

The chain uses TRBV6-5 and TRBJ2-1; 9 positions match TRBD2. CDR1 and CDR2 from the germline V gene are MNHEY and SVGAGI. CDR3 length: 15 residues. J lost 5 bases, V lost 6 bases, and 8 bases had no gene match. The CDR3 spells CASSHTSGRDNEQFF. CDR3 sequence (DNA): TGTGCCAGCAGCCACACTAGCGGGCGAGACAATGAGCAGTTCTTC.

In this sample, this clone turned up once. This chain connects TRBV11-2 to TRBJ1-1; no definite D call. CDR3 size: 13 residues. Germline lookup yields CDR1 SGHAT and CDR2 FQNNGV. V was pared by 5 bases and J by 1 base, with 8 bases between. The CDR3 is CASSPGGNTEAFF. The DNA for the CDR3 is TGTGCCAGCAGCCCGGGAGGGAACACTGAAGCTTTCTTT. Full variable domain (missing parts from reference TRBV11-2 and TRBJ1-1): EAGVAQSPRYKIIEKRQSVAFWCNPISGHATLYWYQQILGQGPKLLIQFQNNGVVDDSQLPKDRFSAERLKGVDSTLKIQPAKLEDSAVYLCASSPGGNTEAFFGQGTRLTVV.

V and J are TRBV14 and TRBJ2-5, with D unresolved. Germline V gene data show CDR1 as SGHDN and CDR2 as FVKESK. The V end was cut by 1 base, the J end by 12 bases, with 15 bases between. This CDR3 has 13 amino acids. The CDR3: CASSQVSPASKYF. For the CDR3, the DNA is TGTGCCAGCAGCCAAGTGAGTCCAGCGTCAAAGTACTTC.

This chain uses TRBV10-1 with TRBJ2-5, with a tentative D call TRBD2 (5 bases). The CDR3 extends over 17 amino acids. The V and J ends lost 0 bases and 1 base respectively, with 15 bases between them. Germline assignment: CDR1 WNHNN and CDR2 SYGVQD (reference sequence). DNA for the CDR3: TGCGCCAGCAGTGAGTCGACTCGTAGGACTGGCCAAGAGACCCAGTACTTC. This translates into CASSESTRRTGQETQYF.